These T cell receptor beta chains were read from a single sample in a study of circulating and synovial CD4+ cells in juvenile arthritis. This table comes from immunoSEQ multiplex PCR, and its TCRdb copy is limited to in-frame clones, with some not included. Of several thousand clones listed, 75% to 85% are singletons. The sample comprised CD4+ T cells from synovial fluid. Receptors were obtained from a human donor with juvenile idiopathic arthritis. Each CDR3 is given with its conserved first and last residue. The D gene is left open where the match is weak. Clone sizes are given selectively: once, few, many, or a class where the clone is expanded.

J: TRBJ2-3
V: TRBV5-6
size: -
D: -
CDR3: CASSLAGAKDTQYF
DNA: TGTGCCAGCAGCTTGGCTGGGGCGAAAGATACGCAGTATTTT

J: TRBJ2-6
V: TRBV7-6
size: -
D: TRBD1
CDR3: CASGPRQGAGANVLTF
DNA: TGTGCCAGCGGTCCTCGACAGGGAGCTGGGGCCAACGTCCTGACTTTC

J: TRBJ1-2
V: TRBV5-6
size: -
D: TRBD1
CDR3: CASSLSGTGTLF
DNA: TGTGCCAGCAGCTTGAGTGGGACAGGGACCCTCTTC

J: TRBJ1-1
V: TRBV5-1
size: -
D: TRBD1
CDR3: CASSLDRGLEAFF
DNA: TGCGCCAGCAGCCTAGACAGGGGACTGGAAGCTTTCTTT

J: TRBJ1-4
V: TRBV4-2
size: -
D: TRBD1
CDR3: CASSRRGTVATNEKLFF
DNA: TGTGCCAGCAGCCGCCGAGGGACAGTCGCAACTAATGAAAAACTGTTTTTT

J: TRBJ1-6
V: TRBV7-6
size: -
D: -
CDR3: CASSSLRGGESPLHF
DNA: TGTGCCAGCAGCTCCCTCCGGGGAGGAGAATCCCCCCTCCACTTT

J: TRBJ1-5
V: TRBV28
size: -
D: TRBD1
CDR3: CASSLLGSGTGAKPQHF
DNA: TGTGCCAGCAGTTTATTGGGCTCTGGGACAGGGGCCAAGCCCCAGCATTTT

J: TRBJ2-7
V: TRBV6-4
size: -
D: -
CDR3: CASSDSERSVRFYEQYF
DNA: TGTGCCAGCAGTGACTCTGAACGGTCTGTCCGTTTTTACGAGCAGTACTTC

J: TRBJ2-7
V: TRBV10-3
size: -
D: -
CDR3: CAISESRAEYEQYF
DNA: TGTGCCATCAGTGAGTCGAGGGCGGAGTACGAGCAGTACTTC

J: TRBJ2-7
V: TRBV5-1
size: -
D: -
CDR3: CASSLDYRSGYEQYF
DNA: TGCGCCAGCAGCTTGGACTATAGGTCGGGTTACGAGCAGTACTTC

J: TRBJ2-7
V: TRBV2
size: -
D: -
CDR3: CASSQGYEQYF
DNA: TGTGCCAGCAGTCAGGGCTACGAGCAGTACTTC

J: TRBJ1-2
V: TRBV27
size: -
D: -
CDR3: CASSLSPTGTYGYTF
DNA: TGTGCCAGCAGTTTATCGCCTACGGGAACCTATGGCTACACCTTC

J: TRBJ1-6
V: TRBV5-1
size: -
D: TRBD1
CDR3: CASSLGQGDSPLHF
DNA: TGCGCCAGCAGCTTGGGACAGGGGGATTCACCCCTCCACTTT

J: TRBJ1-1
V: TRBV30
size: -
D: -
CDR3: CAWNRGAEAFF
DNA: TGTGCCTGGAATCGAGGCGCTGAAGCTTTCTTT

J: TRBJ2-7
V: TRBV6-5
size: once
D: -
CDR3: CASSYYSEQYF
DNA: TGTGCCAGCAGTTACTACTCCGAGCAGTACTTC

J: TRBJ1-1
V: TRBV5-1
size: -
D: -
CDR3: CASQAGGNTEAFF
DNA: TGCGCCAGCCAGGCGGGGGGGAACACTGAAGCTTTCTTT

J: TRBJ2-7
V: TRBV7-8
size: -
D: -
CDR3: CASSPGEVYEQYF
DNA: TGTGCCAGCAGCCCCGGAGAGGTTTACGAGCAGTACTTC

J: TRBJ2-1
V: TRBV4-1
size: -
D: TRBD2
CDR3: CASSQHRTSGWDEQFF
DNA: TGCGCCAGCAGCCAACACCGGACTAGCGGGTGGGATGAGCAGTTCTTC

J: TRBJ2-7
V: TRBV23-1
size: -
D: TRBD1
CDR3: CASSHPDRGTCYEQYF
DNA: TGCGCCAGCAGTCACCCAGACAGGGGGACCTGCTACGAGCAGTACTTC

J: TRBJ1-2
V: TRBV28
size: -
D: TRBD1
CDR3: CASNSGTANYGYTF
DNA: TGTGCCAGCAACTCAGGGACAGCCAACTATGGCTACACCTTC